This T cell receptor (beta chain) was identified in a study of CD8 T cells in ankylosing spondylitis. Study results and caveats: Disease-linked clones were found to be CD8+ and relatively rare in peripheral blood. A TCR beta motif of seven or eight highly homologous variants appeared characteristic of ankylosing spondylitis blood. Reportedly, disease-linked clones are significantly enriched in ankylosing spondylitis patients' matched synovial fluid.

This clonotype occurred many times. What it binds is unknown. Preparation of TCR beta libraries was done by quantitative 5'-RACE with molecular barcodes. TCRdb fed the 5' RACE reads into MiXCR, producing one record per CDR3 protein. Seen here are some 25,000 distinct CDR3 sequences, just over 2.5% observed once, and the top ten hold more than 6.5%. The germline V and J ends were trimmed by 0 bases and 2 bases, with 9 bases remaining between them. The germline V gene encodes CDR1 SGDLS and CDR2 YYNGEE. The CDR3 is 15 residues long. The sequence was collected from a female donor with ankylosing spondylitis or in good health (not recorded which). Sequencing was performed on blood, either unsorted or a sorted T cell fraction (not recorded which). The genes are TRBV9 and TRBJ2-1, with TRBD2 as a possible D gene (6 bases). CDR3 DNA sequence: TGTGCCAGCAGCGTAGACGGGGGAGCCTACAATGAGCAGTTCTTC. Translation gives CASSVDGGAYNEQFF.